This TCR beta chain was identified during a study of blood T cell repertoires in COVID-19 (dated by TCRdb to 2020 to 2021). For the wider study: Collaborator samples came from the United States, Italy and Spain and covered acute and convalescent phases of COVID-19. The repertoires were made available in a free public database intended to serve as a resource for research on the immune response to SARS-CoV-2. Where available, HLA class I and class II types were obtained from metadata supplied by the sample provider rather than from assay-based typing. Sample metadata almost always included a de-identified subject ID, COVID-19 status, age in years and sex. The material from the prospective study consisted of cDNA or gDNA derived from T cells, B-cell-depleted T cells, or PBMCs. Samples were obtained from the ongoing ImmuneRACE study (first 160 participants) and from about 1,300 subjects provided by 6 global collaborators. Deeply sampled blood TCRbeta repertoires from subjects exposed to, actively infected with, or recovered from COVID-19 were included in the dataset. What the research found in general, with its limitations: Clinical and demographic metadata were provided uncurated, with the amount varying by source and participant.

At one collaborating source in Seattle, patients were enrolled during active infection and were followed longitudinally through the course of disease. Each collaborating institution followed its own protocols to collect whole blood in K2EDTA tubes. For TCRbeta analysis, collaborator samples were shipped as frozen whole blood, as isolated PBMCs, or as DNA extracted from either sample type. As regards this clone: No cognate antigen has been identified for it. Base-call qualities are not available, and no considerably larger clone is one nucleotide away.

TCRbeta CDR3 regions were amplified from genomic DNA using the immunoSEQ Assay, a bias-controlled multiplex PCR. On the authors' methods: Within the assay, amplification of reference gene primers was used to estimate how many nucleated cells each sample contained. To quantify the absolute abundance of each unique TCRbeta CDR3 rearrangement, sequence reads were collapsed and filtered. Productive Simpson clonality was computed per sample as the square root of Simpson's diversity index over productive rearrangements. TCRdb mirrors the immuneACCESS table, restricted to in-frame sequences. Some clones are absent from its copies; in checked studies, under half trace to an unresolved V gene, and the reason for the others is unknown. The D gene and trimming were derived from the DNA, and the V and J assignments and clone size from that table. Here the sample has a few hundred thousand clones; roughly 90% occur a single time. Clones ranked in the top ten supply 2.1% of the sample.

The clonotype originates from a woman aged 55-70 years with COVID-19, enrolled during active disease. Sequencing input: peripheral blood.

The nucleotide sequence is given as TGCGCCAGCAGCCAAGATCTTGGAGGTGTTAACTATGGCTACACCTTC. This sequence encodes CASSQDLGGVNYGYTF. This receptor chain uses TRBV4-3 and TRBJ1-2; the D gene assignment is ambiguous. CDR1 and CDR2 (LGHNA, YSLEER) derive from the germline V gene. V lost 0 bases and J lost 1 base; the stretch between them is 12 bases long. From the cysteine through the phenylalanine, the CDR3 covers 16 amino acids. Solely the CDR3 DNA is kept, with 48 bases framed from the first base.